This TCR beta chain is drawn from a study of shared clonotypes between healthy human individuals. Of note for this clone: Its target is not known.

TCRdb's table, derived via immunoSEQ multiplex PCR, lists solely in-frame clones and lacks some. The sample yields over 1.4 million clones, around 97% seen once. Study-wide points: Represented genetic and exposure-history diversity was restricted by having few donors.

The source is a man between 25 and 39 years old in good health. Sequenced sample: naive CD4+ T cells sorted from blood. Subset given: CD45RA+ positively selected.

The CDR3 bases are TGCGCCACCAGCAGGGGACAGCCCTACGAGCAGTACTTC. Encoded protein: CATSRGQPYEQYF. The genes are TRBV10-1 and TRBJ2-7, with 7 bases that match TRBD1. The CDR3 runs to 13 residues. Looked up from germline, CDR1 is WNHNN and CDR2 is SYGVQD (reference sequence). V lost 10 bases and J lost 2; bases outside the gene matches: 8.